The clone carrying this TCR beta chain showed up just a few times. Its matching antigen is unknown. The CDR3 is 13 residues long. Trimming removed 4 bases at V and 7 bases at J, with 11 bases between. Germline assignment: CDR1 MNHEY and CDR2 SMNVEV (reference sequence). This entry comes from a study of T cells after yellow fever vaccination. TCRdb redid the calling of the 5' RACE reads with MiXCR, one entry per CDR3 protein. Among around 350,000 distinct CDR3 sequences, around 10% were seen once, and the ten largest hold more than 15%. Whole-study results and caveats: A weaker secondary response peaked on day 5, the primary on day 15. Subsequent booster samples again held most clones from primary vaccination (96% CD4, 85% to 90% CD8).

This chain links TRBV27 with TRBJ2-1; possible D gene TRBD2, 6 bases. This clonotype was obtained from a man between 18 and 35 years old who received the YFV17D yellow fever vaccine. The source material was PBMCs, sampled on the day of the first yellow fever vaccination. CDR3 loop: CASSSWGENEQFF. In nucleotides, the CDR3 is TGTGCCAGCAGTTCGTGGGGGGAAAATGAGCAGTTCTTC.